The 18 T cell receptor beta chains below come from one sample, sequenced in a study of blood T cell repertoires in COVID-19. TCRdb's copy holds only in-frame clones and misses some; the assay was immunoSEQ multiplex PCR. The sample records some 47,000 clones, approximately 90% being singletons. The sequenced sample was peripheral blood. The receptors stem from a woman of 80 years or more in a cohort sampled during active or convalescent COVID-19.

V usage is TRBV6-1 and J usage is TRBJ2-3, with a possible D match to TRBD2 (6 bases). Trimming removed 0 bases from V and 3 bases from J, with 16 bases in between. This CDR3 comprises 17 residues. Germline CDR1 and CDR2: MNHNS and SASEGT. The CDR3 reads CASSEAARLGYTDTQYF. In DNA, the CDR3 is TGTGCCAGCAGTGAAGCGGCGAGACTAGGGTATACAGATACGCAGTATTTT.

V is TRBV5-4 and J is TRBJ1-2, with D perhaps TRBD1 (6 bases). This CDR3 spans 16 amino acids. Germline V lookup: CDR1 SGHNT, CDR2 YYREEE (reference sequence). Between the trimmed V and J ends, which lost 4 bases and 4 bases, there was a span of 20 bases. The CDR3 region has the DNA TGTGCCAGCAGCCCGGGGGGCAGGGGATCTGGCTATGGCTACACCTTC. Amino acids: CASSPGGRGSGYGYTF.

CDR3 region: CASSGDRGIVGTGELFF. Written as DNA, the CDR3 is TGTGCCAGCAGCGGTGACAGGGGGATAGTGGGCACCGGGGAGCTGTTTTTT. The V call is TRBV9, the J call TRBJ2-2; 9 positions agree with TRBD1. From germline, CDR1 is SGDLS and CDR2 YYNGEE. The junction had 10 bases not matched to a gene; V was cut back by 3 bases and J by 4 bases. The CDR3 runs 17 residues. Drawing the rest from reference TRBV9 and TRBJ2-2, the complete variable domain is DSGVTQTPKHLITATGQRVTLRCSPRSGDLSVYWYQQSLDQGLQFLIQYYNGEERAKGNILERFSAQQFPDLHSELNLSSLELGDSALYFCASSGDRGIVGTGELFFGEGSRLTVL.

This chain joins TRBV5-1 and TRBJ2-7; D is unresolved. CDR3 length: 11 amino acids. The V end was cut by 4 bases, the J end by 2 bases, with 4 bases between. Germline CDR1 and CDR2: SGHRS and YFSETQ. CDR3 sequence reads: CASSEAYEQYF. In DNA, the CDR3 is TGCGCCAGCAGCGAGGCCTACGAGCAGTACTTC.

The genes are TRBV7-3 and TRBJ1-6; maybe TRBD1 (5 bases). V gave up 6 bases and J gave up 6 bases, with 12 bases separating them. Germline loops: CDR1 SGHTA, CDR2 FQGTGA. CDR3 size: 14 residues. This CDR3 is CASSLAGRNSPLHF. CDR3 nucleotide sequence: TGTGCCAGCAGTCTGGCAGGGCGTAATTCACCCCTCCACTTT.

The V and J genes are TRBV7-8 and TRBJ1-3; D is unclear. This CDR3 comprises 15 residues. V was clipped by 0 bases and J by 0 bases, with 6 bases between them. Per germline, CDR1 SGHVS and CDR2 FQNEAQ. The CDR3 sequence is CASSLAGSSGNTIYF. The CDR3 coding sequence is TGTGCCAGCAGCTTAGCGGGGAGCTCTGGAAACACCATATATTTT.

The V and J genes are TRBV29-1 and TRBJ1-1, with 7 bases lining up with TRBD1. The germline gives CDR1 SQVTM, CDR2 ANQGSEA. The CDR3 contains 14 residues. V lost 3 bases to trimming and J lost 4 bases; unmatched junction nucleotides: 8. The CDR3 reads CSVEGTARLTEAFF. The CDR3 region has the DNA TGCAGCGTTGAGGGGACAGCAAGACTCACTGAAGCTTTCTTT.

The V call is TRBV6-6, the J call TRBJ2-7, with 9 nucleotides matching TRBD1. Germline-derived CDR1 and CDR2 are MNHNY and SVGAGI (reference sequence). This CDR3 region has 16 residues. J lost 6 bases, V lost 3 bases, and 12 bases had no gene match. The CDR3 DNA reads TGTGCCAGCAGTTATGGCCCCCGGGACAGGGAGGGCGAGCAGTACTTC. It is translated as CASSYGPRDREGEQYF.

The chain uses TRBV7-3 and TRBJ2-3; tentatively, D is TRBD2 (6 bases). This CDR3 is built from 15 residues. The germline gives CDR1 SGHTA, CDR2 FQGTGA. The V end was cut by 5 bases, the J end by 0 bases, with 12 bases between. The DNA for the CDR3 is TGTGCCAGCAGCCCCCAAGCGGGTAGCACAGATACGCAGTATTTT. Protein sequence: CASSPQAGSTDTQYF.

V and J are TRBV15 and TRBJ1-2, with D possibly being TRBD1 (6 bases). The V end was cut by 1 base, the J end by 3 bases, with 12 bases between. The CDR3 is 15 amino acids. The germline gives CDR1 LNHNV, CDR2 YYDKDF (reference sequence). This chain's CDR3 is CATSRGYQGYYGYTF. In DNA form, the CDR3 reads TGTGCCACCAGCAGAGGGTATCAGGGGTACTATGGCTACACCTTC.

The chain carries TRBV6-5 and TRBJ2-3; D is perhaps TRBD1 (6 bases). CDR3 length: 14 residues. Per the germline V gene, CDR1 is MNHEY and CDR2 is SVGAGI. Trimming removed 2 bases from V and 6 bases from J, with 12 bases in between. The CDR3 bases are TGTGCCAGCAGTTACACCCGACAGGCGGATACGCAGTATTTT. Translation gives CASSYTRQADTQYF.

The chain is built from TRBV5-5 and TRBJ2-1; 9 bases line up with TRBD1. This CDR3 contains 18 residues. CDR1 SGHKS and CDR2 YYEKEE come from the germline V gene (reference sequence). The V and J ends lost 2 bases and 2 bases, in that order; junction bases with no gene match: 11. CDR3 region: CASSLLVSGQGPYNEQFF. CDR3 DNA: TGTGCCAGCAGCTTACTTGTGTCGGGACAGGGCCCCTACAATGAGCAGTTCTTC.

The chain employs TRBV5-6 and TRBJ1-2; 7 positions match TRBD1. V gave up 0 bases and J gave up 5 bases; unmatched junction bases: 10. The CDR3 is 16 residues long. Germline V lookup: CDR1 SGHDT, CDR2 YYEEEE. This chain's CDR3 is CASSLVEDRVRYGYTF. The CDR3 DNA reads as TGTGCCAGCAGCTTGGTCGAAGACAGGGTGAGGTATGGCTACACCTTC.

The chain has TRBV6-2 or TRBV6-3 and TRBJ2-3; D is uncertain. Germline-derived CDR1 and CDR2 are MNHEY and SVGEGT. Between the trimmed V and J ends, which lost 0 bases and 2 bases, there was a span of 6 bases. The CDR3 contains 14 residues. The CDR3 nucleotides are TGTGCCAGCAGTTACTCCGACTTCACAGATACGCAGTATTTT. This codes for CASSYSDFTDTQYF.

The chain is built from TRBV3-1 (or the pseudogene TRBV3-2) and TRBJ1-1; TRBD1 aligns across 10 bases. CDR3 length equals 16 residues. Germline V gene data show CDR1 as LGHDT and CDR2 as YNNKEL (reference sequence). V trimming: 1 base; J trimming: 3 bases; junction bases outside the gene matches: 5. The CDR3: CASSQAGTGVYTEAFF. The DNA of the CDR3 is TGTGCCAGCAGCCAAGCCGGGACAGGGGTGTACACTGAAGCTTTCTTT.

This clone showed up just once. The V gene is TRBV5-1, the J gene TRBJ2-1; 10 bases agree with TRBD1. V shed 0 bases, J shed 6 bases, and the junction held 3 bases outside the gene matches. The CDR3 contains 15 residues. Germline V gene data show CDR1 as SGHRS and CDR2 as YFSETQ. Here the CDR3 reads CASSLGQGARNEQFF. The DNA of the CDR3 is TGCGCCAGCAGCTTGGGACAGGGGGCCCGCAATGAGCAGTTCTTC.

DNA of the CDR3: TGTGCCAGCAGCTCCGGACTAGCGGGAGGAAATGAGCAGTTCTTC. Translating it yields CASSSGLAGGNEQFF. The chain has TRBV5-4 and TRBJ2-1; TRBD2 agrees at 14 bases. Germline CDR1 is SGHNT and CDR2 is YYREEE (reference sequence). The CDR3 spans 15 residues. The junction had 3 bases not matched to a gene; V was cut back by 3 bases and J by 7 bases.

This rearrangement joins TRBV5-1 to TRBJ2-5; 12 nucleotides line up with TRBD2. Germline CDR1 SGHRS, CDR2 YFSETQ. This CDR3 is 16 amino acids long. The V and J ends lost 1 base and 2 bases, in that order; junction bases with no gene match: 3. CDR3 DNA: TGCGCCAGCAGCTTGATACTAGCGGGGGGACAAGAGACCCAGTACTTC. It codes for CASSLILAGGQETQYF.